The T cell receptor beta chain described here comes from a study of human T cells and chemical hapten exposure. About the research overall: Chiefly female patients presented with alopecia areata, totalis or universalis. The study traced per-sample TCR yield variation mainly to small differences in pooled library volumes. Regarding the study as a whole: While controls formed fewer of them, expanded TCRs formed significantly more large CDR3 similarity clusters.

Time point specified: pre-sensitization, week 0. Treatment noted: therapeutic diphenylcyclopropenone sensitization with weekly scalp DPC. Germline lookup yields CDR1 SGHTA and CDR2 FQGNSA. This CDR3 contains 14 residues. V lost 1 base and J 3 bases, leaving 9 bases between the germline ends. This clonotype was found many times. Its antigen is as yet unknown. Via MiXCR, TCRdb re-called the RACE reads, giving one row per CDR3 protein. There are about 61,000 distinct CDR3 sequences in the sample; around 7% occur only once, and approximately 1.6% lies in the top ten. Source: whole blood, taken in connection with sensitization to the hapten diphenylcyclopropenone (DPC). The chain has TRBV7-2 and TRBJ1-1; no clear D. This receptor was identified in a woman aged 25 to 39 with alopecia areata. Some clones in this sample may be carry-over from other donors' samples. The chain's CDR3 is CASSLGRRDTEAFF. The CDR3 DNA reads TGTGCCAGCAGCTTAGGTCGTAGGGACACTGAAGCTTTCTTT.